This is a list of T cell receptor beta chains from one sample in a study of Graves' ophthalmopathy and Graves' hyperthyroidism. Each CDR3 protein gets one entry after TCRdb re-called the multiplex PCR reads with MiXCR. The repertoire holds more than 300,000 distinct CDR3 sequences, with roughly 17% as singletons. The specimen was peripheral blood. The receptors derive from an adult woman with stable Graves' hyperthyroidism. The CDR3 runs from the conserved cysteine through the conserved F or W. D genes are given only for firm matches. Clone sizes are given selectively: once, few, many, or a class where the clone is expanded.

D	length	V	size	J	DNA	CDR3
.	15	TRBV4-1	many	TRBJ1-5	TGCGCCAGCAGCCAAGAACAGCATAGCAATCAGCCCCAGCATTTT	CASSQEQHSNQPQHF
.	13	TRBV12-3/TRBV12-4	.	TRBJ2-2	TGTGCCAGCAGGAAACAGTTGGCCGGGGAGCTGTTTTTT	CASRKQLAGELFF
TRBD1	15	TRBV28	many	TRBJ1-1	TGTGCCAGCTGGGGACAGGGGAGTAAGGACACTGAAGCTTTCTTT	CASWGQGSKDTEAFF
.	14	TRBV18	.	TRBJ2-5	TGTGCCAGCTCACCAGTGGCGGACCAAGAGACCGAGTACTTC	CASSPVADQETEYF
.	16	TRBV7-6	many	TRBJ1-1	TGTGCCAGCAGCTTAGAAACCGGATGGTTGAACACTGAAGCTTTCTTT	CASSLETGWLNTEAFF
.	13	TRBV27	many	TRBJ2-6	TGTGCCAGCAGAATGGGAGGGGCCAACGTCCTGACTTTC	CASRMGGANVLTF
TRBD2	16	TRBV6-1	.	TRBJ2-7	TGTGCCAGCAGTGGCCCCGGGACTAGCGTCTCCTACGAGCAGTACTTC	CASSGPGTSVSYEQYF
.	15	TRBV6-1	many	TRBJ2-5	TGTGCCAGCAGGTCGGTGAGGGTGCGGCAAGAGACCCAGTACTTC	CASRSVRVRQETQYF
TRBD2	16	TRBV11-2	.	TRBJ2-7	TGTGCCAGCAGCCCCCGAAGAGGGACTAGCAACTACGAGCAGTACTTC	CASSPRRGTSNYEQYF
.	12	TRBV12-3/TRBV12-4	many	TRBJ2-5	TGTGCCAGCAGCCGGGTGGGGGAGACCCAGTACTTC	CASSRVGETQYF
.	19	TRBV20-1	many	TRBJ1-6	TGCAGTGCTAGATCTTCCCAAGGACAGACGAGCTCCTATAATTCACCCCTCCACTTT	CSARSSQGQTSSYNSPLHF
.	13	TRBV3-1	few	TRBJ2-7	TGTGCCAGCAGCCAGACTAGATCCCGCGAGCAGTACTTC	CASSQTRSREQYF
.	15	TRBV4-1	many	TRBJ1-5	TGCGCCAGCAGCCAAGAAGGATCTAGCAATCAGCCCCAGCATTTT	CASSQEGSSNQPQHF
.	12	TRBV6-1	few	TRBJ2-1	TGTGCCAGCAGCAGGGTGAGGAATGAGCAGTTCTTC	CASSRVRNEQFF
TRBD1	15	TRBV6-5	many	TRBJ1-5	TGTGCCAGCAGTTACTCGACAGGGGGAAGTCAGCCCCAGCATTTT	CASSYSTGGSQPQHF
TRBD1	15	TRBV5-1	.	TRBJ2-3	TGCGCCAGCAGCCAGGGACAGGGTAGCACAGATACGCAGTATTTT	CASSQGQGSTDTQYF
.	17	TRBV11-1	many	TRBJ1-1	TGTGCCAGCAGCCCCCCTCGGGGTCGGGCACTGAACACTGAAGCTTTCTTT	CASSPPRGRALNTEAFF
.	14	TRBV10-2	few	TRBJ2-5	TGCGCCAGCACGGGGTTAGGATTTCAAGAGACCCAGTACTTC	CASTGLGFQETQYF
.	12	TRBV28	many	TRBJ1-6	TGTGCCAGCAGTTTACCTAAACCACCCCTCCACTTT	CASSLPKPPLHF
.	15	TRBV27	.	TRBJ2-7	TGTGCCAGCAGTTTAGCCAGCCCGGGCCTCGAGGAGCAGTACTTC	CASSLASPGLEEQYF
TRBD1	13	TRBV7-2	many	TRBJ1-2	TGTGCCAGCAGCCGAACAGGGGTCTATGGCTACACCTTC	CASSRTGVYGYTF
.	18	TRBV25-1	few	TRBJ2-4	TGTGCCAGCAGTCAGGGGACAGTGGGACTCCTAGCCAAAAACATTCAGTACTTC	CASSQGTVGLLAKNIQYF
.	16	TRBV9	many	TRBJ1-3	TGTGCCAGCAGCGTAAGTCTAGGCGGATCTGGAAACACCATATATTTT	CASSVSLGGSGNTIYF
.	17	TRBV28	many	TRBJ1-5	TGTGCCAGCAGACCCTTATCAGGGTTGGATAGCAATCAGCCCCAGCATTTT	CASRPLSGLDSNQPQHF
.	13	TRBV29-1	few	TRBJ2-3	TGCAGCGCCCGGGTAGGGACCACAGATACGCAGTATTTT	CSARVGTTDTQYF
.	13	TRBV20-1	many	TRBJ1-1	TGCAGTGCCCTATCGGACGACTACACTGAAGCTTTCTTT	CSALSDDYTEAFF
TRBD2	20	TRBV2	.	TRBJ2-4	TGTGCCAGCAGCACAGAGCCGGGACTAGCGGGAGTCCGCGCCAAAATCATTCAGTACTTC	CASSTEPGLAGVRAKIIQYF
.	16	TRBV24-1	many	TRBJ2-5	TGTGCCACCAGTGATGTCCGCCAAGGGGGGAAAGAGACCCAGTACTTC	CATSDVRQGGKETQYF
.	16	TRBV28	many	TRBJ1-2	TGTGCCAGCAGTCTCCTGGACAGTTCAGGCGGCTATGGCTACACCTTC	CASSLLDSSGGYGYTF
TRBD1	15	TRBV19	many	TRBJ1-6	TGTGCCAGTAGTATCAAGGACAGGGGTAATTCACCCCTCCACTTT	CASSIKDRGNSPLHF
TRBD2	17	TRBV27	.	TRBJ2-7	TGTGCCAGCAGTTTTATGGGGGTGAGCGGGAGCTCCTACGAGCAGTACTTC	CASSFMGVSGSSYEQYF
.	14	TRBV6-5	many	TRBJ1-2	TGTGCCAGCAGTTACTCGAGACAGCTCTATGGCTACACCTTC	CASSYSRQLYGYTF